This T cell receptor (beta chain) was observed in a study of control samples from healthy donors and cancer patients. Clones were sequenced by immunoSEQ multiplex PCR, and TCRdb holds only the in-frame ones, with some missing. Altogether about 120,000 clones are present, over 90% being singletons, with the ten largest covering roughly 2.6%. Germline CDR1 is MNHEY and CDR2 is SMNVEV (reference sequence). This CDR3 has 17 residues. Trimming left V 1 base short and J 4 bases short, with 19 bases between. This clone came up a few times. The TCR originated in a young man in good health. What was sequenced was blood. J is TRBJ1-2 and V is TRBV27, with TRBD1 as a possible D gene (6 bases). The CDR3 spells CASSLLAGDLVTYGYTF. DNA for the CDR3: TGTGCCAGCAGTTTATTGGCAGGGGATTTGGTGACCTATGGCTACACCTTC.